Described below is a single T cell receptor beta chain sequence and its context. Its antigen specificity is not known. No much larger clonotype is one base removed from it; base qualities were not supplied. This sample is part of a study of shared clonotypes between healthy human individuals (dated by TCRdb to about 2020). Regarding the study in general: Three men and a couple of women, aged 18 to 49 years, made up the cohort. For each donor, three plates each were used for CD4 naive and CD4 memory, two plates were used for CD8 naive, and one plate was used for CD8 memory. To estimate repertoire size and how much clonotype sharing occurs between individuals, the study deeply sequenced the blood TCR repertoires of a handful of healthy adults. To increase sequencing depth and limit assay-specific biases, different laboratories used diverse techniques to prepare libraries and sequence TCR repertoires. Each donor's leukapheresis produced roughly between roughly 0.9 and 9 billion PBMCs. The research as a whole found: Pairwise subsampling led to the expectation that sequencing depth would affect the degree of clonotype sharing among donors. Even with the large sequencing depth, rarefaction of the sorted-subset datasets indicated that sequencing was incomplete. Naive subsets generally had larger estimated clonotype richness than memory subsets did. Compared with non-shared clonotypes, clonotypes shared by all four sorted-subset donors had higher generation probabilities. Around 5.4% of naive CD4, 3.5% of naive CD8, 2.3% of memory CD4, and 0.4% of memory CD8 clonotypes were shared across a handful of donors. The genetic and exposure-history diversity represented was limited by the small number of donors. Sampling was limited to blood, and TCR repertoires in tissue likely differ from TCR repertoires in blood.

The donors were healthy, HIV-negative adults who had no recently reported acute infections or vaccinations. Only Caucasian adults living in Nashville, Tennessee, USA were represented among the donors. CD4+ T cells were enriched by magnetic negative selection; naive cells were then positively selected on CD45RA, and the negative fraction formed the memory subset. Blood was collected by leukapheresis, and PBMCs were isolated by Ficoll-Histopaque density gradient centrifugation and then cryopreserved in liquid nitrogen vapor phase. Analytical flow cytometry was used to check the purity and quantity of every magnetically sorted T cell population. From each sorted fraction, genomic DNA was isolated and quantified by UV absorbance on a Nanodrop 2000c. Using the deep immunoSEQ assay, TCR CDR3 regions were amplified from genomic DNA by multiplex PCR. Extracted genomic DNA from each cell subset was distributed evenly across all wells of several immunoSEQ 96-well plates, and each plate was treated as a replicate. For sorted subsets, about 210 ng of genomic DNA, equivalent to 30,000 or so T cell genomes, went into each replicate PCR. Purified libraries were quantified with a Qubit 3.0 fluorometer, sized on a Bioanalyzer 2100, and re-quantified with the KAPA Library Quantification kit. Each immunoSEQ 96-well plate was sequenced on its own single-read 150-cycle Illumina NextSeq 550 flow cell. The published analysis was carried out like this. Because the immunoSEQ output included only junctional sequences and no quality scores, the filtering could not be the same as the filtering used for full-length reads. Sequences were annotated with PyIR, a Python wrapper for IgBLAST v1.9, using IMGT germline references to assign V/J genes and CDR3. Reads were filtered out if the reads had weak V/J assignments (E-value above 1e-6), no CDR3, stop codons, out-of-frame junctions, or ambiguous translated residues. V3J clonotypes were defined by identical inferred V gene, J gene, and CDR3 amino acid sequence. Percentage overlap between repertoires was computed as shared unique clonotypes divided by the size of the smaller repertoire. Three approaches were used to assess repertoire richness: RTK rarefaction, the Chao1 estimator, and Recon v2.1 estimates of unobserved clonotypes. For all TCRbeta clonotypes obtained by the gDNA method from a few donors, generation probabilities were computed with OLGA. Sourced from immuneACCESS, this table was stored by TCRdb with only in-frame sequences that have V and J called. A share of the clones is absent; for the studies checked, an unresolved V gene accounts for under half, and the remainder has no known explanation. V, J and clone size derive from that table, while D and trimming were established from the DNA sequence. The sample contains 2 million to 3 million clones, 93% of them found a single time. 0.36% of the sample belongs to the ten largest clones.

Taken from the germline V gene, the CDR1 and CDR2 loops are MNHNS and SASEGT. V is reduced by 5 bases and J by 3 bases, leaving a spacing of 16 bases between them. Spanning cysteine to phenylalanine, the CDR3 consists of 15 amino acids. Left in the record is the CDR3 DNA by itself, 45 bases read in frame from the first base. Sequenced sample: naive CD4+ T cells from PBMCs. Interpreted using the paper, the cell subset or site label stands for: CD45RA+ positively selected. The origin of this receptor is a man aged 18 to 29 in good health. Some clones in this sample may be carry-over from other donors' samples. The chain uses TRBV6-1 and TRBJ1-1; TRBD1 is a possible D gene, resting on 5 matching bases. The bases are TGTGCCAGCAGTATCCGGGACGGGCGAGACACTGAAGCTTTCTTT. Its protein product is CASSIRDGRDTEAFF.